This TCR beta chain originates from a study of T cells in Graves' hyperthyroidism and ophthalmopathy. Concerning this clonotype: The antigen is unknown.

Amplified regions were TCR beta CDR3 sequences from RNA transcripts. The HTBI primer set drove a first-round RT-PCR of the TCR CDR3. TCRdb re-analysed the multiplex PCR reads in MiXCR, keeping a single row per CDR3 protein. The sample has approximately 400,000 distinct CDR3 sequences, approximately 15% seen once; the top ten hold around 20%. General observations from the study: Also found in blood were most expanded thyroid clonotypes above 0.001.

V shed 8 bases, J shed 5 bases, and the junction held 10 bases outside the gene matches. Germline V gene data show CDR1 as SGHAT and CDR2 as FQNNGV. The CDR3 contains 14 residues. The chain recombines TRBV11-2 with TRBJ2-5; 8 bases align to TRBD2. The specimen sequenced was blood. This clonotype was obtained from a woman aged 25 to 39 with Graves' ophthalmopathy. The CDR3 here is CASFRRGGRETQYF. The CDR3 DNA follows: TGTGCCAGCTTCCGCCGGGGGGGCCGGGAGACCCAGTACTTC.